This TCR beta chain was identified in a study of T cell repertoires in cytomegalovirus infection. About the study: Used in the study were CMV epitopes, some recently identified and HLA-C-restricted, others well-studied and HLA-B-restricted. It was the public TCR beta signatures that indicated both CMV infection and matching HLA type. Study conclusions and caveats: HLA-C-restricted CMV clonotypes gave the most frequent clonotype in two of eight donors. Accumulated public TCR beta family frequency recognized individuals carrying CMV together with the relevant HLA.

TCRdb recomputed calls from the reads with MiXCR, one row per CDR3 protein. The table has about 920,000 distinct CDR3 sequences, roughly 31% seen once. This clonotype was recorded many times. The target antigen is unknown. This sample comprised cultured CD8+ T cells from PBMCs, obtained from culture after CMV antigen stimulation. The receptor was derived from a human donor in good health (CMV status not recorded). Some clones in this sample may be carry-over from other donors' samples.

The CDR3 here is CASSLLKEGSFGEKLFF. The CDR3, as DNA: TGTGCCAGCAGCTTATTAAAGGAGGGATCGTTCGGCGAAAAACTGTTTTTT. The chain uses TRBV7-9 and TRBJ1-4, with unresolved D. Between the trimmed V and J ends, which lost 2 bases and 8 bases, there was a span of 21 bases. The CDR3 is 17 amino acids. Per germline, CDR1 SEHNR and CDR2 FQNEAQ (reference sequence).